The 22 T cell receptor beta chains below were found in one sample sequenced in a study of T cell responses to AZD1222 COVID-19 vaccine. Some clones are missing from TCRdb's copy, which holds only in-frame ones; the method was immunoSEQ multiplex PCR. The sample consists of about 170,000 clones, 75% to 90% of them appearing once. The material was peripheral blood, obtained on day 0 of AZD1222 vaccination. All receptors come from an adult in good health.

V is TRBV21-1 and J is TRBJ2-3; no DNA check was done on the table's D call, TRBD1. TRBV21-1 is annotated as a pseudogene. The CDR3 covers 15 residues. This CDR3 is CASSTDRGPTDTQYF. CDR3 DNA sequence: TGTGCCAGCAGCACCGACAGGGGTCCCACAGATACGCAGTATTTT.

The chain has TRBV28 and TRBJ1-6; no reliable D call. Trimming removed 3 bases from V and 7 bases from J, with 10 bases in between. The germline CDR1 and CDR2 sequences are MDHEN and SYDVKM. CDR3 length: 14 residues. The CDR3 is CASSFLHNNSPLHF. The CDR3 nucleotides read TGTGCCAGCAGTTTCTTACACAACAATTCACCCCTCCACTTT. The complete variable domain, with remaining parts taken from reference TRBV28 and TRBJ1-6, reads DVKVTQSSRYLVKRTGEKVFLECVQDMDHENMFWYRQDPGLGLRLIYFSYDVKMKEKGDIPEGYSVSREKKERFSLILESASTNQTSMYLCASSFLHNNSPLHFGNGTRLTVT.

The V gene is TRBV4-1, the J gene TRBJ2-7; D unclear. V lost 0 bases and J 0 bases, leaving 12 bases between the germline ends. CDR3 length: 16 amino acids. Germline loops: CDR1 MGHRA, CDR2 YSYEKL. CDR3 bases: TGCGCCAGCAGCCAAGAGTCATTCGCGAGCTCCTACGAGCAGTACTTC. As protein: CASSQESFASSYEQYF.

This clone was found once. The chain uses TRBV2 and TRBJ1-6; maybe TRBD1 (5 bases). Trimming removed 7 bases from V and 0 bases from J, with 13 bases in between. This CDR3 region has 16 residues. Germline V gives CDR1 SNHLY, CDR2 FYNNEI. The CDR3 loop is CASTVDSSSYNSPLHF. DNA of the CDR3: TGTGCCAGCACTGTAGACAGCAGCTCCTATAATTCACCCCTCCACTTT.

V and J are TRBV23-1 and TRBJ2-5, with D perhaps being TRBD1 or TRBD2 (6 bases each). TRBV23-1 is filed as an ORF, its function uncertain. Trimming took off 2 bases at V and 3 bases at J, with 16 bases between the two ends. The CDR3 is 16 amino acids. CDR3 DNA: TGCGCCAGCAGTCAAGGCTCCCGGGGGCGGGAAGAGACCCAGTACTTC. Protein sequence: CASSQGSRGREETQYF.

The chain uses TRBV6-2 or TRBV6-3 and TRBJ1-1; tentative D call: TRBD1 (5 bases). Germline V CDR1 and CDR2: MNHEY, SVGEGT. The CDR3 covers 12 residues. V gave up 2 bases and J gave up 8 bases, with 9 bases separating them. CDR3 sequence: CASSYGGSEAFF. In DNA, the CDR3 is TGTGCCAGCAGTTACGGGGGGTCGGAAGCTTTCTTT.

Points on this clone: This sample also contains other DNA sequences that code for the same CDR3. The V gene is TRBV7-2, the J gene TRBJ2-2; D not certain. Trimming pared 5 bases from V and 5 bases from J, leaving 6 bases between. Germline V CDR1 and CDR2: SGHTA, FQGNSA. The CDR3 is 12 residues long. The CDR3: CASSLYTGELFF. In DNA form, the CDR3 reads TGTGCCAGCAGCCTCTATACCGGGGAGCTGTTTTTT.

The chain employs TRBV7-9 and TRBJ1-5; no firm D call. The CDR3 runs to 19 residues. Germline-derived CDR1 and CDR2 are SEHNR and FQNEAQ (reference sequence). Deletions cut 1 base from V and 0 bases from J, with 19 bases between. CDR3 sequence reads: CASSLESLGPVVSNQPQHF. CDR3 nucleotide sequence: TGTGCCAGCAGCTTAGAATCTTTAGGCCCGGTGGTTAGCAATCAGCCCCAGCATTTT. Looking up the rest from reference TRBV7-9 and TRBJ1-5 gives the full variable domain: DTGVSQNPRHKITKRGQNVTFRCDPISEHNRLYWYRQTLGQGPEFLTYFQNEAQLEKSRLLSDRFSAERPKGSFSTLEIQRTEQGDSAMYLCASSLESLGPVVSNQPQHFGDGTRLSIL.

The chain links TRBV6-6 to TRBJ2-7; tentative D call: TRBD1 (5 bases). Germline values: CDR1 MNHNY, CDR2 SVGAGI (reference sequence). The V end was cut by 7 bases, the J end by 6 bases, with 10 bases between. This CDR3 region has 11 residues. The CDR3 nucleotides are TGTGCCAGCAAGGACAATTCCGAGCAGTACGTC. Translating gives CASKDNSEQYV.

The gene calls are TRBV6-2 or TRBV6-3 and TRBJ2-5; 15 positions agree with TRBD2. The CDR3 spans 17 residues. CDR1 and CDR2 (germline): MNHEY, SVGEGT. V was clipped by 2 bases and J by 1 base; unmatched bases: 2. CDR3 in DNA: TGTGCCAGCAGTTACCGGACTAGCGGGGGGGTCCAAGAGACCCAGTACTTC. Encoded protein: CASSYRTSGGVQETQYF.

The chain has TRBV6-5 and TRBJ1-1, with D hard to call. Germline V lookup: CDR1 MNHEY, CDR2 SVGAGI. The CDR3 extends over 14 amino acids. With 7 bases removed from V and 1 base from J, the gap between germline ends came to 13 bases. This CDR3 reads CASNPFSANTEAFF. As DNA, the CDR3 is TGTGCCAGCAACCCCTTCTCAGCGAACACTGAAGCTTTCTTT.

This chain uses TRBV4-1 with TRBJ1-5, with a possible D match to TRBD1 (5 bases). The CDR3 runs to 18 residues. Germline CDR1 and CDR2: MGHRA and YSYEKL. V dropped 1 base and J dropped 6 bases, with 22 bases sitting between them. The CDR3 spells CASSQGVLPGPASQPQHF. The CDR3 region has the DNA TGCGCCAGCAGCCAAGGGGTTCTACCGGGACCAGCTAGTCAGCCCCAGCATTTT.

The chain couples TRBV7-9 to TRBJ2-7; 8 nucleotides line up with TRBD1. This CDR3 has 14 amino acids. After removal of 4 bases from V and 0 bases from J, the junction contained 2 bases not matched to a gene. Germline loops: CDR1 SEHNR, CDR2 FQNEAQ (reference sequence). This chain's CDR3 is CASSYGQGSYEQYF. The DNA for the CDR3 is TGTGCCAGCAGCTACGGACAGGGCTCCTACGAGCAGTACTTC.

The CDR3 DNA is TGCGCCAGCAGCCCAAACGTCATAGCTAGCGGGGGCCCTTATAGCACAGATACGCAGTATTTT. It yields the protein CASSPNVIASGGPYSTDTQYF. The chain joins TRBV4-1 to TRBJ2-3; 10 bases map to TRBD2. Germline-derived CDR1 and CDR2 are MGHRA and YSYEKL. This CDR3 spans 21 amino acids. V was clipped by 4 bases and J by 0 bases; unmatched bases: 19.

In nucleotides, the CDR3 is TGTGCCAGCAGTGAAGCGCACGGCGGCAGCTCTGGAAACACCATATATTTT. Its translation: CASSEAHGGSSGNTIYF. This chain links TRBV6-1 with TRBJ1-3; unclear D gene. The CDR3 is 17 residues long. CDR1 and CDR2 from the germline V gene are MNHNS and SASEGT. V was trimmed by 0 bases and J by 0 bases, leaving 12 bases between them.

The chain recombines TRBV5-5 with TRBJ1-4; the D gene is possibly TRBD1 (5 bases). The V end lost 1 base, the J end lost 6 bases, and 10 bases lay between the germline ends. The CDR3 length is 14 residues. Per germline, CDR1 SGHKS and CDR2 YYEKEE (reference sequence). The CDR3 nucleotides read TGTGCCAGCAGCTTGCGCCAGGGTGATGAAAAACTGTTTTTT. Translated: CASSLRQGDEKLFF. Looking up the rest from reference TRBV5-5 and TRBJ1-4 gives the full variable domain: DAGVTQSPTHLIKTRGQQVTLRCSPISGHKSVSWYQQVLGQGPQFIFQYYEKEERGRGNFPDRFSARQFPNYSSELNVNALLLGDSALYLCASSLRQGDEKLFFGSGTQLSVL.

The rearrangement joins TRBV2 to TRBJ2-1; 7 bases are a match to TRBD1. V was clipped by 6 bases and J by 3 bases; unmatched bases: 5. CDR3 length equals 14 residues. Germline lookup yields CDR1 SNHLY and CDR2 FYNNEI. CDR3 loop: CASRAGGVYNEQFF. The DNA of the CDR3 is TGTGCCAGCAGGGCAGGGGGTGTCTACAATGAGCAGTTCTTC.

The rearrangement uses TRBV6-5 and TRBJ1-5, with D possibly matching TRBD1 (5 bases). Trimming cost V 8 bases and J 5 bases, with 13 bases left between them. CDR1 is MNHEY and CDR2 is SVGAGI in the germline V gene. The CDR3 is made up of 13 amino acids. The chain's CDR3 is CASGRQGYQPQHF. CDR3 nucleotides: TGTGCCAGCGGACGGCAGGGTTATCAGCCCCAGCATTTT.

This clone was seen a few times. The chain uses TRBV7-2 and TRBJ2-1; the match to TRBD2 covers 11 bases. Unmatched junction bases numbered 10, after V lost 1 base and J lost 2 bases. Per germline, CDR1 SGHTA and CDR2 FQGNSA. The CDR3 runs to 19 residues. This chain's CDR3 is CASSLVATSGAAAYNEQFF. CDR3 nucleotide sequence: TGTGCCAGCAGCTTAGTTGCGACTAGCGGGGCGGCGGCCTACAATGAGCAGTTCTTC. Full variable domain (remainder filled in from reference TRBV7-2 and TRBJ2-1): GAGVSQSPSNKVTEKGKDVELRCDPISGHTALYWYRQSLGQGLEFLIYFQGNSAPDKSGLPSDRFSAERTGGSVSTLTIQRTQQEDSAVYLCASSLVATSGAAAYNEQFFGPGTRLTVL.

The rearrangement uses TRBV7-2 and TRBJ2-7, with D maybe TRBD2 (7 bases). The CDR3 has 14 residues. Germline V CDR1 and CDR2: SGHTA, FQGNSA. Trimming took off 5 bases at V and 7 bases at J, with 18 bases between the two ends. CDR3 sequence (DNA): TGTGCCAGCAGCCCGGGGGGCTTCCGCCCAGAGCAGTACTTC. Translating gives CASSPGGFRPEQYF.

The chain combines TRBV6-1 with TRBJ2-3; D is unclear. The CDR3 totals 19 residues. V was cut by 1 base and J by 2 bases, with 22 bases left in between. CDR1 is MNHNS, CDR2 SASEGT, per germline. The CDR3 DNA reads TGTGCCAGCAGTGAAGAATTAAGAAGAGCAAGGCGCATCACAGATACGCAGTATTTT. Residues: CASSEELRRARRITDTQYF.

The chain employs TRBV27 and TRBJ2-2, with 10 bases identical to TRBD2. Germline V gives CDR1 MNHEY, CDR2 SMNVEV (reference sequence). CDR3 length: 17 residues. With V trimmed by 5 bases and J by 1 base, 7 bases remained unmatched. The CDR3 DNA reads TGTGCCAGCAGTCGTCTAGCGGGGGCCTTGAACACCGGGGAGCTGTTTTTT. Translating gives CASSRLAGALNTGELFF.